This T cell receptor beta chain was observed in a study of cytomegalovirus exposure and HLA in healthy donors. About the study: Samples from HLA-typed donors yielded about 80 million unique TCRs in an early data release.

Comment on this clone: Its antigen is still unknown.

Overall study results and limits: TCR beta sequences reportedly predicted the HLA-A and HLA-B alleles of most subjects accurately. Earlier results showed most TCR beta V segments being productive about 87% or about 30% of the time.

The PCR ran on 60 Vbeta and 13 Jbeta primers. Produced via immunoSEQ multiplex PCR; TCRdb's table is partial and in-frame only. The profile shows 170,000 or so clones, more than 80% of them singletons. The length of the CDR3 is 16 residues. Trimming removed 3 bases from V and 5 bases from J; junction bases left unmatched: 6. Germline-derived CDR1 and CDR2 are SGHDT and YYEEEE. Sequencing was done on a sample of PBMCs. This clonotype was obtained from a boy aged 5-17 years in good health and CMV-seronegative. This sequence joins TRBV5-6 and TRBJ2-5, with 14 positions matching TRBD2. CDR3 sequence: CASSWGTSGGWETQYF. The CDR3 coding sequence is TGTGCCAGCAGCTGGGGGACTAGCGGGGGTTGGGAGACCCAGTACTTC.